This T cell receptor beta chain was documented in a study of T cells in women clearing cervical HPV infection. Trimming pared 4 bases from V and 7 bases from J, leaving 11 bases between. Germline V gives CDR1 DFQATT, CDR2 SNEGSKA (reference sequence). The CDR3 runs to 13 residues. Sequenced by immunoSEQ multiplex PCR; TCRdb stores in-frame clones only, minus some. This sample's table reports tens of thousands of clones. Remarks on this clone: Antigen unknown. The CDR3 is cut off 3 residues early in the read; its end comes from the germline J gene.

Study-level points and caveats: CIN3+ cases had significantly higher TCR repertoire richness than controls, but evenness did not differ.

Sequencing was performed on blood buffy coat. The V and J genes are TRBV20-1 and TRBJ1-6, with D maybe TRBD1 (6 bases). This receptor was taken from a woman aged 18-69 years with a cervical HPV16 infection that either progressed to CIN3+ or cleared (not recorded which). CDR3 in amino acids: CSAKGGGNSPLHF. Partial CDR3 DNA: TGCAGTGCTAAAGGGGGAGGGAATTCACCC.